This is a list of T cell receptor beta chains from one sample in a study of T cell repertoires in cytomegalovirus infection. MiXCR, run by TCRdb on the reads, gives a single entry per CDR3 protein. The sample shows 560,000 or so distinct CDR3 sequences, more than 15% of them seen only once. The material sequenced was CD8+ T cells from PBMCs. The receptor source for this set is a human donor in good health (CMV status not recorded). Some clones in this sample may be carry-over from other donors' samples. Both conserved end residues are part of each CDR3.

V gene: TRBV7-9; CDR3 protein: CASSLKGFPEAFF
V gene: TRBV6-6; CDR3 protein: CASSYSGLAGYRSYNEQFF
V gene: TRBV4-1; CDR3 protein: CASSPQGRGGRDTQYF
V gene: TRBV20-1; CDR3 protein: CSTLDYEQYF
V gene: TRBV20-1; CDR3 protein: CSASERGEINYGYTF
V gene: TRBV12-5; CDR3 protein: CASDSPADPYGYTF
V gene: TRBV20-1; CDR3 protein: CSARDGSPTYEQYF
V gene: TRBV2; CDR3 protein: CASILGQVGYF
V gene: TRBV27; CDR3 protein: CASSLWTGGTGELFF
V gene: TRBV11-1; CDR3 protein: CASSLTGGAVHQETQYF
V gene: TRBV12-3/TRBV12-4; CDR3 protein: CASSLGMGLGVEQFF
V gene: TRBV10-3; CDR3 protein: CAISESEGDEQFF
V gene: TRBV29-1; CDR3 protein: CSAPGTGHNEQFF
V gene: TRBV7-9; CDR3 protein: CASSPGHPQETQYF
V gene: TRBV28; CDR3 protein: CASSLPPSGNTIYF
V gene: TRBV20-1; CDR3 protein: CSASWGDRSSYEQYF
V gene: TRBV29-1; CDR3 protein: CSVVGLAGVNEQFF
V gene: TRBV10-3; CDR3 protein: CAIRTSGRAPYNEPFF
V gene: TRBV28; CDR3 protein: CAAQETQYF
V gene: TRBV6-1; CDR3 protein: CASSDHTGTGVLYEQYF
V gene: TRBV7-8; CDR3 protein: CASRGILNTEAFF
V gene: TRBV7-6; CDR3 protein: CASSLEGGTSVLFF
V gene: TRBV6-5; CDR3 protein: CASSYSTGSSYNEQFF
V gene: TRBV5-6; CDR3 protein: CASSPTQGPSYEQYF
V gene: TRBV11-2; CDR3 protein: CASSLVVRGTEAFF
V gene: TRBV24-1; CDR3 protein: CATSDRTGIGETQYF
V gene: TRBV4-1; CDR3 protein: CASSPPLRTPSDYGYTF
V gene: TRBV3-1; CDR3 protein: CASSQVRDTEAFF
V gene: TRBV7-9; CDR3 protein: CASSAPGLNTDTQYF
V gene: TRBV7-2; CDR3 protein: CASSSDRTSGYYNEQFF
V gene: TRBV25-1; CDR3 protein: CASSEPYQIKGYTF
V gene: TRBV7-8; CDR3 protein: CASSLVLAGGPTGELFF
V gene: TRBV6-5; CDR3 protein: CASSMGTGETEAFF
V gene: TRBV28; CDR3 protein: CASSEVGRSYEQYF
V gene: TRBV4-1; CDR3 protein: CASSQARGRTDTQYF
V gene: TRBV7-8; CDR3 protein: CASSLNRAPINYGYTF
V gene: TRBV11-3; CDR3 protein: CASSPGASESGANVLTF
V gene: TRBV11-2; CDR3 protein: CASSFWARDSSTNEKLFF
V gene: TRBV7-2; CDR3 protein: CASSLECKAYGSTF
V gene: TRBV7-9; CDR3 protein: CASSPGGEGPNTSYNEQFF
V gene: TRBV19; CDR3 protein: CASSTTRGEDSYNEQFF
V gene: TRBV27; CDR3 protein: CASSSGDSTYEQYF
V gene: TRBV3-1; CDR3 protein: CASSQGAGLVRRGTDTQYF
V gene: TRBV28; CDR3 protein: CATSPGASYEQYF